This TCR beta chain was retrieved from a study of cytomegalovirus exposure and HLA in healthy donors. Whole-study findings and limits: For TCR beta chains, V- and J-gene trimming was later linked to a missense DCLRE1C variant. The study listed some 160 cytomegalovirus-associated TCR beta chains.

Concerning this clone itself: Its antigen is unknown.

PCR was performed using 60 Vbeta and 13 Jbeta primers. Using immunoSEQ multiplex PCR, the repertoire was profiled, and TCRdb retains in-frame clones only, with some absent. The table for this sample gives around 40,000 clones. Sequencing was done on a sample of PBMCs. The TCR was taken from a human donor in good health.

The CDR3 nucleotides are TGTGCCAGCAGCGGGGGACAGGGCTTATACAATGAGCAGTTCTTC. Amino acid sequence: CASSGGQGLYNEQFF. The rearrangement joins TRBV9 to TRBJ2-1, with 9 bases identical to TRBD1. This CDR3 is built from 15 residues. CDR1 is SGDLS and CDR2 is YYNGEE in the germline V gene. J gave up 4 bases and V 3 bases, and 5 bases lay outside the gene matches. Looking up the rest from reference TRBV9 and TRBJ2-1 gives the full variable domain: DSGVTQTPKHLITATGQRVTLRCSPRSGDLSVYWYQQSLDQGLQFLIQYYNGEERAKGNILERFSAQQFPDLHSELNLSSLELGDSALYFCASSGGQGLYNEQFFGPGTRLTVL.